This T cell receptor beta chain was retrieved from a study of cytomegalovirus exposure and HLA in healthy donors. Study-level findings and limits: The study reported that TCR beta sequences accurately predicted HLA-A and HLA-B alleles in most subjects. Donors belonging to an Asian-associated ancestry cluster reportedly showed fewer N-insertions in productive TCRs than the 666-donor mean, according to what a later analysis found. In a later analysis, most CMV-associated TCR beta chains appeared HLA-restricted. Rarity characterized most TCR sequences, yet some public TCRs appeared in many donors.

PCR primers comprised 60 Vbeta and 13 Jbeta primers. Here immunoSEQ multiplex PCR was the method, and the copy in TCRdb shows in-frame clones only, minus some. The data contain about 150,000 clones, 77% of them singletons. This CDR3 region has 14 residues. J gave up 6 bases and V 7 bases, and 10 bases lay outside the gene matches. CDR1 LNHDA and CDR2 SQIVND come from the germline V gene (reference sequence). Comments on this clone: The antigen remains undetermined.

The sequencing sample was made of PBMCs. This clonotype was obtained from a woman between 25 and 40 years old in good health and CMV-seronegative. The rearrangement links TRBV19 to TRBJ1-2; TRBD1 aligns across 8 bases. Here the CDR3 DNA reads TGTGCCAGTACCCCCGATCCGACAGGGGATGGCTACACCTTC. Protein: CASTPDPTGDGYTF.